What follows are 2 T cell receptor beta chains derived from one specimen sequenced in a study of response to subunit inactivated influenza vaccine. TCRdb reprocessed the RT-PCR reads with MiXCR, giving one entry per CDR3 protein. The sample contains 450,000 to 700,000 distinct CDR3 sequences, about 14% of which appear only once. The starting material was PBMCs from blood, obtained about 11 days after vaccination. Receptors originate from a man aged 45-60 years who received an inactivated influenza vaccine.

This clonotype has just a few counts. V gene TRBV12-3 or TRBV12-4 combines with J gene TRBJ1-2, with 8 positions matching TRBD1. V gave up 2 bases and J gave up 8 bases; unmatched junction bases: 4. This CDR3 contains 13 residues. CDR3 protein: CASSLQGALGYTF. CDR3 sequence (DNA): TGTGCCAGCAGTTTACAGGGGGCGTTGGGCTACACCTTC.

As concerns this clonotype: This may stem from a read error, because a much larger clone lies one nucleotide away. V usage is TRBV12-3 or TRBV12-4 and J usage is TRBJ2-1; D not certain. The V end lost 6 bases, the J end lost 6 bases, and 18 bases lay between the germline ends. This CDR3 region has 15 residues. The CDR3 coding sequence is TGTGCCAGCAGCTCCGACGGGTCTAGGAGCAATGAGCAGTTCTTC. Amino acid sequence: CASSSDGSRSNEQFF.